This T cell receptor beta chain was observed in a study of T cell repertoires in cytomegalovirus infection. Across the study: Public TCR beta signatures indicated both CMV infection and matching HLA type.

Broader study findings: CMV-specific TCR beta clonotypes restricted by HLA-C dominated the ex vivo response. Summed frequency of public TCR beta families distinguished CMV carriers with the relevant HLA.

TCRdb reprocessed the reads via MiXCR and lists one record per CDR3 protein. Counted here are approximately 500,000 distinct CDR3 sequences, 16% occurring once; the ten biggest clones make up under 30%. This clonotype was observed a few times. Antigen unknown. This CDR3 spans 16 amino acids. Trimming took 0 bases from V and 1 from J, leaving 12 bases between them. CDR1 SGHDN and CDR2 FVKESK come from the germline V gene. The gene calls are TRBV14 and TRBJ1-1; perhaps TRBD1 as D (6 bases). Source material: CD8+ T cells from PBMCs. The receptor's source is a human donor in good health (CMV status not recorded). Some clones in this sample may be carry-over from other donors' samples. CDR3 coding DNA: TGTGCCAGCAGCCAAGAAGGACAGAACCCGAACACTGAAGCTTTCTTT. Its translation: CASSQEGQNPNTEAFF. The full variable domain, completed using reference TRBV14 and TRBJ1-1, is EAGVTQFPSHSVIEKGQTVTLRCDPISGHDNLYWYRRVMGKEIKFLLHFVKESKQDESGMPNNRFLAERTGGTYSTLKVQPAELEDSGVYFCASSQEGQNPNTEAFFGQGTRLTVV.